This T cell receptor (beta chain) was obtained from a study of T cells in Graves' hyperthyroidism and ophthalmopathy. V dropped 5 bases and J dropped 0; count of bases not matched to a gene: 10. Germline values: CDR1 DFQATT, CDR2 SNEGSKA (reference sequence). The CDR3 totals 16 residues. It was RNA transcripts that yielded the amplified TCR beta CDR3 regions. HTBI primers drove first-round RT-PCR of the TCR CDR3. TCRdb independently ran MiXCR on the multiplex PCR reads; one entry per CDR3 protein. Among approximately 710,000 distinct CDR3 sequences listed, roughly 17% were seen once. This receptor was identified in a man in his fifties with Graves' hyperthyroidism. The chain employs TRBV20-1 and TRBJ2-1, with 7 nucleotides matching TRBD1. The sequenced sample consisted of blood. The CDR3 spells CSAFPEGASSYNEQFF. The CDR3 nucleotides are TGCAGTGCTTTTCCTGAGGGGGCAAGCTCCTACAATGAGCAGTTCTTC.